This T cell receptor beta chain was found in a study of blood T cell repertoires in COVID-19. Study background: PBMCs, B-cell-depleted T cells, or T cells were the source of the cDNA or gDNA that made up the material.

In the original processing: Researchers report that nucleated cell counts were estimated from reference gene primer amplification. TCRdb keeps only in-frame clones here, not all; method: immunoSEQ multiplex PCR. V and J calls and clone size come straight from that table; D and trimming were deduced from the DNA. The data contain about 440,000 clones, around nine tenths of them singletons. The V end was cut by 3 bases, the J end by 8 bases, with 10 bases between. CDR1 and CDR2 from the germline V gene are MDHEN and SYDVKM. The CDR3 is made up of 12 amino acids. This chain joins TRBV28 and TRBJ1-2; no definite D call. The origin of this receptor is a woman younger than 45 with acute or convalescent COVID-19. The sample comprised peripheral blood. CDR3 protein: CASSLIGEGYTF. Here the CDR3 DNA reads TGTGCCAGCAGTTTGATTGGGGAGGGCTACACCTTC.